This T cell receptor (beta chain) was observed in a study of OX40 agonist ivuxolimab in advanced cancers. TCRdb's table, derived via immunoSEQ multiplex PCR, lists solely in-frame clones and lacks some. The sample shows about 54,000 clones, around four fifths of them seen only once. Of note for this clone: Its antigen is undetermined.

The CDR3 is 17 residues long. The germline V and J ends were trimmed by 3 bases and 0 bases, with 17 bases remaining between them. In germline, CDR1 is WSHSY, CDR2 SAAADI. Regarding the study as a whole: The antigen specificity of the peripheral T cells (those that were expanded) was not determined. Among patients with partial responses at 0.1-3.0 mg/kg, clonal expansion was among the lowest.

Sequenced material: CD4+ or CD8+ T cells sorted from blood, taken in a trial of the OX40 agonist ivuxolimab. The source is an adult with an advanced solid tumor such as melanoma, head and neck, liver or kidney cancer. The chain carries TRBV10-2 and TRBJ1-1; no reliable D call. This chain's CDR3 is CASSDPGWASMNTEAFF. CDR3 DNA sequence: TGCGCCAGCAGTGACCCGGGGTGGGCGAGCATGAACACTGAAGCTTTCTTT.